This TCR beta chain was sequenced in a study of cytomegalovirus exposure and HLA in healthy donors. Across the study: HLA-typed donors contributed 80 million to 85 million unique TCRs, which were held in an early data release.

The PCR was carried out with 60 Vbeta primers and 13 Jbeta primers. Data came from immunoSEQ multiplex PCR; TCRdb stores just in-frame clones and leaves some out. This table holds 210,000 or so clones, 85% to 90% found once. Worth noting for this clone: Its cognate antigen is unknown.

Findings of the study overall: The dataset shows that most TCR sequences were rare, while some public TCRs occurred in many donors. On later analysis, the bulk of CMV-associated TCR beta chains appeared to be HLA-restricted.

In nominal health when sampled, donors likely had unrecorded immune exposures nonetheless. Germline loops: CDR1 SGHKS, CDR2 YYEKEE (reference sequence). The CDR3 covers 16 residues. Trimming at V came to 3 bases and at J to 4 bases, leaving 12 bases not matched to a gene. The receptor was isolated from a woman aged 18-29 years in good health and CMV-seronegative. Sequences were obtained from PBMCs. J is TRBJ1-2 and V is TRBV5-5; 7 positions match TRBD1. The CDR3 DNA follows: TGTGCCAGCAGCTCTCACGGACAGGAAGAGGGCTATGGCTACACCTTC. As protein: CASSSHGQEEGYGYTF. Based on the CDR3 plus reference TRBV5-5 and TRBJ1-2, the full variable domain is DAGVTQSPTHLIKTRGQQVTLRCSPISGHKSVSWYQQVLGQGPQFIFQYYEKEERGRGNFPDRFSARQFPNYSSELNVNALLLGDSALYLCASSSHGQEEGYGYTFGSGTRLTVV.